The 32 T cell receptor beta chains reported below all come from one sample, sequenced in a study of shared clonotypes between healthy human individuals. The table came from immunoSEQ multiplex PCR; TCRdb's copy has only in-frame clones and leaves some out. Among over a million clones listed, more than 65% were seen once. Sequenced: memory CD4+ T cells sorted from blood. Subset indicated: CD45RA-negative fraction. These receptors were taken from a man younger than 30 in good health.

This clone was recorded only once. V usage is TRBV28 and J usage is TRBJ1-1; 7 nucleotides match TRBD1. The CDR3 has 12 amino acids. J gave up 8 bases and V 6 bases, and 6 bases lay outside the gene matches. The germline CDR1 and CDR2 sequences are MDHEN and SYDVKM. The CDR3 reads CASSRPRGEAFF. In DNA, the CDR3 is TGTGCCAGCAGCCGCCCCAGGGGGGAAGCTTTCTTT.

J is TRBJ2-5 and V is TRBV11-2, with 16 nucleotides matching TRBD2. CDR1 and CDR2 (germline): SGHAT, FQNNGV. CDR3 length: 17 residues. V dropped 4 bases and J dropped 5; count of bases not matched to a gene: 7. CDR3 protein: CASSSGTSGRAWETQYF. As DNA, the CDR3 is TGTGCCAGCAGCTCCGGGACTAGCGGGAGGGCCTGGGAGACCCAGTACTTC.

This chain links TRBV12-5 with TRBJ2-1; TRBD2 aligns across 8 bases. Germline V gives CDR1 LGHNT, CDR2 FRNRAP. With V trimmed by 0 bases and J by 3 bases, 4 bases remained unmatched. CDR3 length: 16 residues. The CDR3 loop reads CASGLVGLAVYNEQFF. Here the CDR3 DNA reads TGTGCTAGTGGTTTGGTAGGACTAGCAGTCTACAATGAGCAGTTCTTC.

Turning to this clone: This CDR3 is also generated by other DNA sequences in the sample. The rearrangement uses TRBV27 and TRBJ1-2, with D unclear. V lost 1 base, J lost 5 bases, and 8 bases lay in between. This CDR3 contains 13 residues. The germline gives CDR1 MNHEY, CDR2 SMNVEV (reference sequence). In DNA form, the CDR3 reads TGTGCCAGCAGTTTATGGGCGGGGTATGGCTACACCTTC. Translated, it gives CASSLWAGYGYTF.

The CDR3 DNA reads as TGTGCCAGCAGCCAGGACAGGGGGAATTCACCCCTCCACTTT. Amino acid sequence: CASSQDRGNSPLHF. J is TRBJ1-6 and V is TRBV4-2, with 10 positions matching TRBD1. The V gene end was trimmed by 3 bases and the J gene end by 7 bases; junction bases not matched to a gene: 0. CDR1 and CDR2 (germline): LGHNA, YNFKEQ. CDR3 size: 14 residues.

The chain recombines TRBV2 with TRBJ2-5; 11 positions agree with TRBD2. This CDR3 spans 16 amino acids. The J segment lost 2 bases and the V segment lost 4 bases, leaving 6 bases of the junction unmatched. Germline V gene sequence: CDR1 SNHLY, CDR2 FYNNEI. In nucleotides, the CDR3 is TGTGCCAGCAGTGGGGATCTAGCGGGGGGACAAGAGACCCAGTACTTC. Encoded protein: CASSGDLAGGQETQYF. Looking up the rest from reference TRBV2 and TRBJ2-5 gives the full variable domain: EPEVTQTPSHQVTQMGQEVILRCVPISNHLYFYWYRQILGQKVEFLVSFYNNEISEKSEIFDDQFSVERPDGSNFTLKIRSTKLEDSAMYFCASSGDLAGGQETQYFGPGTRLLVL.

The chain is built from TRBV6-6 and TRBJ1-6, with D perhaps matching TRBD1 (6 bases). The CDR3 has 13 amino acids. Germline CDR1 and CDR2: MNHNY and SVGAGI (reference sequence). Trimming shortened V by 7 bases and J by 7 bases, and 11 bases separated the two germline ends. This CDR3 is CASKTGQNSPLHF. The CDR3 DNA reads TGTGCCAGCAAAACAGGGCAGAATTCACCCCTCCACTTT.

V is TRBV6-1 and J is TRBJ2-7; a weak D match, TRBD1 (6 bases). The CDR3 extends over 15 amino acids. Germline V gene sequence: CDR1 MNHNS, CDR2 SASEGT. V lost 3 bases and J 0 bases, leaving 12 bases between the germline ends. Here the CDR3 reads CASSEGTLHSYEQYF. DNA of the CDR3: TGTGCCAGCAGTGAGGGGACACTGCACTCCTACGAGCAGTACTTC.

J is TRBJ2-5 and V is TRBV7-2, with TRBD1 matching over 9 bases. The germline V gene has CDR1 SGHTA and CDR2 FQGNSA. This CDR3 comprises 14 residues. Trimming at V came to 5 bases and at J to 5 bases, leaving 6 bases not matched to a gene. The CDR3 DNA is TGTGCCAGCAGCCTTACAGGGGGCTGGGAGACCCAGTACTTC. Translating it yields CASSLTGGWETQYF.

This clone has a single count. This sequence joins TRBV14 and TRBJ1-1; no clear D. Between the trimmed V and J ends, which lost 0 bases and 7 bases, there was a span of 12 bases. Germline V gene lookup returns CDR1 SGHDN and CDR2 FVKESK. The CDR3 has 14 residues. CDR3: CASSQDMEGSEAFF. In nucleotides, the CDR3 is TGTGCCAGCAGCCAAGATATGGAGGGTAGTGAAGCTTTCTTT.

Concerning this clone itself: The likely explanation is a read error, given a far larger clone one base away. This specimen includes other DNA sequences encoding the same CDR3. The chain links TRBV30 to TRBJ1-6; possible D gene TRBD1, 5 bases. Germline-derived CDR1 and CDR2 are GTSNPN and SVGIG (reference sequence). The CDR3 runs 15 residues. Here the CDR3 reads CAWSVSQAYNSPLHF. The CDR3, as DNA: TGTGCTTGGAGTGTTTCACAGGCCTATAATTCACCCCTCCACTTT.

The rearrangement uses TRBV5-4 and TRBJ1-2, with 7 bases fitting TRBD1. The CDR3 runs to 13 residues. CDR1 SGHNT and CDR2 YYREEE come from the germline V gene (reference sequence). V dropped 2 bases and J dropped 8; count of bases not matched to a gene: 6. The CDR3 spells CASSFDRVDGYTF. The CDR3, as DNA: TGTGCCAGCAGCTTTGACAGGGTGGACGGCTACACCTTC.

CDR3 region: CASSYGGQTDTQYF. The CDR3 DNA sequence: TGTGCCAGCAGTTACGGGGGGCAGACAGATACGCAGTATTTT. This rearrangement joins TRBV6-5 to TRBJ2-3; the D call may be TRBD1 or TRBD2 (6 bases each). Trimming left V 2 bases short and J 3 bases short, with 9 bases between. In germline, CDR1 is MNHEY, CDR2 SVGAGI. CDR3 length equals 14 residues.

This chain joins TRBV6-5 and TRBJ2-7; 10 positions match TRBD2. V trimming: 6 bases; J trimming: 3 bases; junction bases outside the gene matches: 8. The CDR3 spans 15 residues. CDR1 is MNHEY and CDR2 is SVGAGI in the germline V gene. The CDR3 is CASRGLAADNYEQYF. Written as DNA, the CDR3 is TGTGCCAGCAGAGGACTAGCGGCAGACAACTACGAGCAGTACTTC.

This chain connects TRBV5-6 to TRBJ2-1; possibly TRBD2 for D (6 bases). Germline loops: CDR1 SGHDT, CDR2 YYEEEE. The V and J ends lost 4 bases and 4 bases respectively, with 21 bases between them. The CDR3 totals 17 residues. DNA for the CDR3: TGTGCCAGCAGCCCTATGACTAGTCTAATCCCTTACAATGAGCAGTTCTTC. It specifies CASSPMTSLIPYNEQFF.

The chain joins TRBV7-9 to TRBJ1-1; 7 bases fit TRBD1. The CDR3 spans 13 residues. After removal of 5 bases from V and 4 bases from J, the junction contained 4 bases not matched to a gene. Germline CDR1 SEHNR, CDR2 FQNEAQ (reference sequence). CDR3 in DNA: TGTGCCAGCAGCGCAAGACAGGGCACTGAAGCTTTCTTT. Its translation: CASSARQGTEAFF.

The chain carries TRBV7-2 and TRBJ2-2; TRBD1 might be the D (6 bases). This CDR3 spans 13 amino acids. Germline-derived CDR1 and CDR2 are SGHTA and FQGNSA. V lost 5 bases and J 6 bases, leaving 10 bases between the germline ends. The CDR3 bases are TGTGCCAGCAGCACGTACAGGGCCGGGGAGCTGTTTTTT. It translates to CASSTYRAGELFF.

The rearrangement links TRBV6-5 to TRBJ1-6, with 7 bases that match TRBD1. Germline CDR1 reads MNHEY; CDR2 reads SVGAGI. The CDR3 length is 14 residues. V lost 6 bases to trimming and J lost 8 bases; unmatched junction nucleotides: 7. In nucleotides, the CDR3 is TGTGCCAGCAGAGCGACAGGGAACGATTCACCCCTCCACTTT. It specifies CASRATGNDSPLHF.

This clone was observed a few times. The rearrangement uses TRBV5-1 and TRBJ1-2; TRBD1 aligns across 8 bases. V dropped 4 bases and J dropped 3; count of bases not matched to a gene: 14. Germline V gene data show CDR1 as SGHRS and CDR2 as YFSETQ. The CDR3 consists of 17 residues. CDR3 in DNA: TGCGCCAGCAGCGTCGGGACTCCTCTACAGGGGGACTATGGCTACACCTTC. This translates into CASSVGTPLQGDYGYTF.

The V call is TRBV9, the J call TRBJ1-2; weak D call: TRBD1 (5 bases). V lost 4 bases and J lost 7, with 11 bases in between. The CDR3 extends over 12 amino acids. CDR1 is SGDLS and CDR2 is YYNGEE in the germline V gene. CDR3 sequence: CASSPAGRGYTF. The DNA of the CDR3 is TGTGCCAGCAGCCCAGCAGGGCGTGGCTACACCTTC.

The V gene is TRBV6-4, the J gene TRBJ2-6, with D unclear. The germline gives CDR1 MRHNA, CDR2 SNTAGT. V dropped 7 bases and J dropped 2 bases, with 6 bases sitting between them. This CDR3 is built from 13 residues. CDR3 loop: CASKATGANVLTF. The CDR3 bases are TGTGCCAGCAAGGCGACTGGGGCCAACGTCCTGACTTTC.

The chain recombines TRBV7-2 with TRBJ2-7, with D tentatively TRBD2 (5 bases). Germline V gives CDR1 SGHTA, CDR2 FQGNSA. CDR3 length equals 15 residues. Trimming removed 5 bases from V and 0 bases from J, with 14 bases in between. CDR3 sequence: CASSPEGSASYEQYF. The CDR3 nucleotides are TGTGCCAGCAGCCCTGAGGGTAGCGCCTCCTACGAGCAGTACTTC.

Points on this clone: The germline gene is not matched at one end of the junction; a read error may be the cause. CDR3 in amino acids: CASSLGMGAGHF. As DNA, the CDR3 is TGTGCCAGCAGCTTAGGTATGGGAGCTGGGCACTTC. The chain uses TRBV11-2 and TRBJ2-7; D may be TRBD2 (5 bases). The CDR3 spans 12 residues. CDR1 is SGHAT and CDR2 is FQNNGV in the germline V gene. Based on the CDR3 plus reference TRBV11-2 and TRBJ2-7, the full variable domain is EAGVAQSPRYKIIEKRQSVAFWCNPISGHATLYWYQQILGQGPKLLIQFQNNGVVDDSQLPKDRFSAERLKGVDSTLKIQPAKLEDSAVYLCASSLGMGAGHFGPGTRLTVT.

The chain recombines TRBV9 with TRBJ2-1, with 7 positions matching TRBD2. The CDR3 runs to 15 residues. V shed 0 bases, J shed 3 bases, and the junction held 3 bases outside the gene matches. From germline, CDR1 is SGDLS and CDR2 YYNGEE. CDR3 nucleotide sequence: TGTGCCAGCAGCGTAGGGGAGGGCCTCTACAATGAGCAGTTCTTC. Its protein is CASSVGEGLYNEQFF.

The chain couples TRBV2 to TRBJ1-5; no reliable D call. V was cut by 1 base and J by 6 bases, with 7 bases left in between. The CDR3 loop spans 13 amino acids. Germline-derived CDR1 and CDR2 are SNHLY and FYNNEI. CDR3 amino acids: CASSEVGPQPQHF. CDR3 coding DNA: TGTGCCAGCAGTGAAGTGGGTCCTCAGCCCCAGCATTTT. Together with reference TRBV2 and TRBJ1-5, the CDR3 gives the full variable domain: EPEVTQTPSHQVTQMGQEVILRCVPISNHLYFYWYRQILGQKVEFLVSFYNNEISEKSEIFDDQFSVERPDGSNFTLKIRSTKLEDSAMYFCASSEVGPQPQHFGDGTRLSIL.

This clone was counted once. The chain joins TRBV7-2 to TRBJ2-7; D possibly corresponds to TRBD1 (6 bases). The CDR3 length is 12 residues. V gave up 2 bases and J gave up 11 bases, with 13 bases separating them. Germline CDR1 is SGHTA and CDR2 is FQGNSA. The CDR3 is CASSLKGDREYF. CDR3 bases: TGTGCCAGCAGCTTAAAGGGGGATCGGGAGTACTTC.

This chain connects TRBV7-2 to TRBJ2-5, with D perhaps TRBD2 (6 bases). From germline, CDR1 is SGHTA and CDR2 FQGNSA. V lost 2 bases and J 4 bases, leaving 11 bases between the germline ends. The CDR3 covers 14 residues. The CDR3 sequence is CASSLFLASETQYF. The CDR3 bases are TGTGCCAGCAGCTTATTTCTAGCGTCAGAGACCCAGTACTTC. Supplemented by reference TRBV7-2 and TRBJ2-5, the full variable domain reads GAGVSQSPSNKVTEKGKDVELRCDPISGHTALYWYRQSLGQGLEFLIYFQGNSAPDKSGLPSDRFSAERTGGSVSTLTIQRTQQEDSAVYLCASSLFLASETQYFGPGTRLLVL.

A remark on this clone: This may be a read error, as it is one base from a much larger clone. The chain has TRBV5-4 and TRBJ1-2; 8 bases are a match to TRBD1. The CDR3 spans 13 residues. The germline V gene encodes CDR1 SGHNT and CDR2 YYREEE (reference sequence). J was trimmed by 5 bases and V by 3 bases; bases with no gene match: 3. The CDR3: CASSSTGEYGYTF. CDR3 DNA sequence: TGTGCCAGCAGCTCGACAGGGGAATATGGCTACACCTTC.

This sequence joins TRBV9 and TRBJ1-1; unclear D gene. Trimming shortened V by 4 bases and J by 4 bases, and 11 bases separated the two germline ends. This CDR3 has 13 amino acids. Germline V gene data show CDR1 as SGDLS and CDR2 as YYNGEE. The CDR3 nucleotides are TGTGCCAGCAGCCTTGACCCGAGCACTGAAGCTTTCTTT. It codes for CASSLDPSTEAFF.

This chain joins TRBV2 and TRBJ2-3; a possible D gene is TRBD2 (6 bases). Germline lookup yields CDR1 SNHLY and CDR2 FYNNEI. The ends were cut back, 2 bases at V and 8 bases at J, with 14 bases in the middle. This CDR3 is 14 amino acids long. In DNA form, the CDR3 reads TGTGCCAGCAGTGAACCCGGGACTTGGTTTACGCAGTATTTT. Protein sequence: CASSEPGTWFTQYF.

This clone has just a few counts. The gene calls are TRBV5-1 and TRBJ2-1; 9 bases line up with TRBD2. This CDR3 spans 15 amino acids. Germline-derived CDR1 and CDR2 are SGHRS and YFSETQ. J lost 7 bases, V lost 6 bases, and 11 bases had no gene match. The CDR3 spells CASTIAGGPRNEQFF. CDR3 sequence (DNA): TGCGCCAGCACCATCGCGGGGGGGCCACGGAATGAGCAGTTCTTC.

The rearrangement uses TRBV7-9 and TRBJ2-3, with a possible D match to TRBD2 (6 bases). This CDR3 is 13 amino acids long. Germline CDR1 is SEHNR and CDR2 is FQNEAQ (reference sequence). V lost 4 bases to trimming and J lost 4 bases, with 9 bases between them. CDR3 amino acids: CASSWPGADTQYF. CDR3 nucleotide sequence: TGTGCCAGCAGCTGGCCGGGAGCAGATACGCAGTATTTT. The variable domain in full, with the rest retrieved from reference TRBV7-9 and TRBJ2-3, is DTGVSQNPRHKITKRGQNVTFRCDPISEHNRLYWYRQTLGQGPEFLTYFQNEAQLEKSRLLSDRFSAERPKGSFSTLEIQRTEQGDSAMYLCASSWPGADTQYFGPGTRLTVL.